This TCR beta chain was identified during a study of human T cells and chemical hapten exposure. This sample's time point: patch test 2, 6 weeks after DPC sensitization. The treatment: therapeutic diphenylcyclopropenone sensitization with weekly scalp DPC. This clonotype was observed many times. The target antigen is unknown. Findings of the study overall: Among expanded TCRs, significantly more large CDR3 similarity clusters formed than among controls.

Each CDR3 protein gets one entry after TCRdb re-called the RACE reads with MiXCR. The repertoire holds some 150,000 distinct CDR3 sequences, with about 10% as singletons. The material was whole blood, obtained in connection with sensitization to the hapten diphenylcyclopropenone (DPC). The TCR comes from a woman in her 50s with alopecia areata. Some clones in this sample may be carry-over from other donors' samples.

The CDR3 DNA reads TGTGCCAGCAGTCCCAACCCGACAACGACTAATGAAAAACTGTTTTTT. It translates to CASSPNPTTTNEKLFF. This chain links TRBV6-1 with TRBJ1-4, with no clear D. Deletions cut 5 bases from V and 2 bases from J, with 15 bases between. In germline, CDR1 is MNHNS, CDR2 SASEGT. The CDR3 runs to 16 residues.